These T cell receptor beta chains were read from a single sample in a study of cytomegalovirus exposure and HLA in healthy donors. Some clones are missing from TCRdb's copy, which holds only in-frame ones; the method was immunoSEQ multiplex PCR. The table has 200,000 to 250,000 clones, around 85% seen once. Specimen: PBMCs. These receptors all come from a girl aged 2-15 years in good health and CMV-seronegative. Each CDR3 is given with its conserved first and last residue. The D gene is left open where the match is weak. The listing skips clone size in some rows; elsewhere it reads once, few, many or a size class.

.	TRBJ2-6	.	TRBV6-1	TGTGCCAGCAGTGAATTCGGGGCTGGGGCCAACGTCCTGACTTTC	CASSEFGAGANVLTF
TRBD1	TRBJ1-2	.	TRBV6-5	TGTGCCAGCAGAGGGGGCACTAACTATGGCTACACCTTC	CASRGGTNYGYTF
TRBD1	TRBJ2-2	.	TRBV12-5	TGTGCTAGTGGTCCGCGGACAGGGAACACCGGGGAGCTGTTTTTT	CASGPRTGNTGELFF
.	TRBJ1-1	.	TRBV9	TGTGCCAGCAGCAAGCAACCAGGAAACACCCAAGCTTTCTTT	CASSKQPGNTQAFF
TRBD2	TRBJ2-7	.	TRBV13	TGTGCCAGCAGCCTTGGGACTAGCGGGAGGGCGGGCTACGAGCAGTACTTC	CASSLGTSGRAGYEQYF
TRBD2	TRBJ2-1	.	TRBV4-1	TGCGCCAGCAGCCAGTGGGGGGGGGAATACAATGAGCAGTTCTTC	CASSQWGGEYNEQFF
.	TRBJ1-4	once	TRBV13	TGTGCCAGCAGCTACAACAGGGTCAGGGCAACTAATGAAAAACTGTTTTTT	CASSYNRVRATNEKLFF
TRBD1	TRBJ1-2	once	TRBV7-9	TGTGCCAGCAGCGTGATCCGGGACAGGGGCGGTGGCTACACCTTC	CASSVIRDRGGGYTF
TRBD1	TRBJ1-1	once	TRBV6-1	TGTGCCAGCAGTGTCAAGGGGGCACTCCCTGAAGCTTTCTTT	CASSVKGALPEAFF
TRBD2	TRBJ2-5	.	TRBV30	TGTGCCTGGAGCGGGGTATCTAGCGGGAGCCCCATGACCCAGTACTTC	CAWSGVSSGSPMTQYF
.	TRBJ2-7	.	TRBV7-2	TGTGCCAGCAGCCCTGGGGAGCGGCACTACGAGCAGTACTTC	CASSPGERHYEQYF
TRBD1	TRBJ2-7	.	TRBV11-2	TGTGCCAGCAGCTTGACAGGGGGCTACGAGCAGTACTTC	CASSLTGGYEQYF
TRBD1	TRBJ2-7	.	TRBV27	TGTGCCAGCAGTTCCGGACAGGGGGAGTACGAGCAGTACTTC	CASSSGQGEYEQYF
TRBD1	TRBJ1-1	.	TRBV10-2	TGCGCCAGCAGGGGACAGCCGAACACTGAAGCTTTCTTT	CASRGQPNTEAFF
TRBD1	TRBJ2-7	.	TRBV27	TGTGCCAGCAGTTTACGGGACAGGGGCCACGAGCAGTACTTC	CASSLRDRGHEQYF
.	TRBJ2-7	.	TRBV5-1	TGCGCCAGCAGCGAACAGGGAAGTCAGTACTTC	CASSEQGSQYF
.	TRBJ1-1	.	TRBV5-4	TGTGCCAGCAGCTTGGAGCCTTCATCGAACACTGAAGCTTTCTTT	CASSLEPSSNTEAFF
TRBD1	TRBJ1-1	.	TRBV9	TGTGCCAGCAGCGGAAGGACAGGGGCAAAGCCCGAAGCTTTCTTT	CASSGRTGAKPEAFF
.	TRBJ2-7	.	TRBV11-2	TGTGCCAGCAGCTCGGAGTCCTACGAGCAGTACTTC	CASSSESYEQYF
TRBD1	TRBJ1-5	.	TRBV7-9	TGTTCCAGCAGCCTCACAGGGGGCGAGCAGCCCCAGCATTTT	CSSSLTGGEQPQHF
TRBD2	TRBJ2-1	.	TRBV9	TGTGCCAGCAGCATTCCGCGGGGGGGCTACAATGAGCAGTTCTTC	CASSIPRGGYNEQFF
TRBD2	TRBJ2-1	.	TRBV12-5	TGTGCTAGTGGTTCCCCCTCCGTTAGCGGGAGGGATTCCTACAATGAGCAGTTCTTC	CASGSPSVSGRDSYNEQFF
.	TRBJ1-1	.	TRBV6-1	TGTGCCAGCAGTGAACCTTCTGAAGCTTTCTTT	CASSEPSEAFF
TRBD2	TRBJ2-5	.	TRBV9	TGTGCTAGCAGCGCCGGACTAGCCAAAGAGACCCAGTACTTC	CASSAGLAKETQYF
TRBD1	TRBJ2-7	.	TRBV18	TGTGCCAGCTCACTGGGACAGGCACCTACCTACGAGCAGTACTTC	CASSLGQAPTYEQYF
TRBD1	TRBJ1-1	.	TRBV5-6	TGTGCCAGCAGCTGGGGGACAGATGAAGCTTTCTTT	CASSWGTDEAFF
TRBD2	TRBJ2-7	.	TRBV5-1	TGCGCCAGCAGCTTGGAGGCGGGAGCAGTCTACGAGCAGTACTTC	CASSLEAGAVYEQYF
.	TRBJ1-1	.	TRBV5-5	TGTGCCAGCAGCTTGATAACACAGCTTGAAGCTTTCTTT	CASSLITQLEAFF
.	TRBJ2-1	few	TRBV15	TGTGCCACCAGCAGAGAGGGTGGCAGGGTGAATGAGCAGTTCTTC	CATSREGGRVNEQFF
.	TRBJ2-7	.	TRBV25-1	TGTGCCAGCAGTCGCGCACCCTCCGAGCAGTACTTC	CASSRAPSEQYF
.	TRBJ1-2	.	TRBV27	TGTGCCAGCAGTTCCCAAAGGTTGTCGGGGGGGAGGAATGGCTACACCTTC	CASSSQRLSGGRNGYTF
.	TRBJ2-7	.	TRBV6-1	TGTGCCAGCACAAAGGGGTTGGAGCAGTACTTC	CASTKGLEQYF
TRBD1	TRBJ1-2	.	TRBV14	TGTGCCAGCAGCCCGTTGGGACAGGGTTTCTATGGCTACACCTTC	CASSPLGQGFYGYTF
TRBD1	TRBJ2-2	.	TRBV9	TGTGCCAGCAGCGAGGGGGACAGGTTCACCGGGGAGCTGTTTTTT	CASSEGDRFTGELFF
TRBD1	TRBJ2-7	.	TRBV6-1	TGTGCCAGCAGTGAATGGACAGGGCCCTACGAGCAGTACTTC	CASSEWTGPYEQYF
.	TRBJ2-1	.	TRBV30	TGTGCCTGGAGTGTTTTGCGCCGGAGTGGTGAGCAGTTCTTC	CAWSVLRRSGEQFF
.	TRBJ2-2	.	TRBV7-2	TGTGCCAGCAGCTTTTTAGCGCCGAACGGGGAGCTGTTTTTT	CASSFLAPNGELFF
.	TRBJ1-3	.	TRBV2	TGTGCCAACAGGACAGAAGGAAACACCATATATTTT	CANRTEGNTIYF
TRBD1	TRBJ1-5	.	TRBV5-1	TGCGCCAGCAGCTTGCAGGGGGATCAGCCCCAGCATTTT	CASSLQGDQPQHF
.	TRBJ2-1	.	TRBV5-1	TGCGCCAGCAGCTTGACCGCTACCTACAATGAGCAGTTCTTC	CASSLTATYNEQFF
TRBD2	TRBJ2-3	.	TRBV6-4	TGTGCCAGCAGCGAGCGGGGGGAAGGCACAGATACGCAGTATTTT	CASSERGEGTDTQYF
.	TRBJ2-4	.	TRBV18	TGTGCCAGCTCACGGGGCGCTGGGGACATTCAGTACTTC	CASSRGAGDIQYF
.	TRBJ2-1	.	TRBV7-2	TGTGCCAGCAGCCCACGGGTCTTATTCAATGAGCAGTTCTTC	CASSPRVLFNEQFF